The 32 T cell receptor beta chains below all came from one sample that was sequenced in a study of technical replicates of blood from a few donors. Measured with immunoSEQ multiplex PCR; TCRdb has only the in-frame clones, and not every one. The repertoire holds 13,000 to 15,000 clones, around four fifths seen once, with around 12% in the top ten. Sequences were obtained from PBMCs. The receptors shown here come from a human donor in good health.

The chain recombines TRBV7-9 with TRBJ2-7; D gene uncertain. CDR3 length: 13 amino acids. Trimming left V 3 bases short and J 4 bases short, with 10 bases between. CDR1 SEHNR and CDR2 FQNEAQ come from the germline V gene (reference sequence). CDR3 in DNA: TGTGCCAGCAGCTTGGCAGGTACATACGAGCAGTACTTC. Translating gives CASSLAGTYEQYF.

This clone was counted a single time. The rearrangement joins TRBV10-2 to TRBJ2-7; 9 positions match TRBD2. V lost 7 bases to trimming and J lost 6 bases; unmatched junction nucleotides: 7. Germline V gives CDR1 WSHSY, CDR2 SAAADI. The CDR3 sequence is 13 residues long. The CDR3 DNA sequence: TGCGCCAGCATCAAAGCGGGGGGAATCGAGCAGTACTTC. Residues: CASIKAGGIEQYF.

This chain uses TRBV27 with TRBJ2-5; TRBD2 aligns across 12 bases. The CDR3 contains 14 residues. Germline assignment: CDR1 MNHEY and CDR2 SMNVEV (reference sequence). V was pared by 6 bases and J by 3 bases, with 2 bases of the junction left unmatched. The CDR3 loop reads CASRRLAGEETQYF. The DNA for the CDR3 is TGTGCCAGCAGGCGACTAGCGGGAGAAGAGACCCAGTACTTC.

This chain connects TRBV6-6 to TRBJ2-7; 10 nucleotides align to TRBD1. Per germline, CDR1 MNHNY and CDR2 SVGAGI (reference sequence). V dropped 6 bases and J dropped 2; count of bases not matched to a gene: 7. The CDR3 consists of 15 residues. DNA for the CDR3: TGTGCCAGCAGAACCGCCGGGACAGGGGCCTACGAGCAGTACTTC. This encodes CASRTAGTGAYEQYF.

This chain joins TRBV6-5 and TRBJ1-2, with D unclear. The germline V gene has CDR1 MNHEY and CDR2 SVGAGI. This CDR3 region has 15 residues. V was shortened by 2 bases and J by 0 bases, with 10 bases between the two germline ends. The CDR3 protein is CASSYRQTTNYGYTF. Written as DNA, the CDR3 is TGTGCCAGCAGTTACAGGCAGACTACTAACTATGGCTACACCTTC.

This chain links TRBV30 with TRBJ2-7, with TRBD1 matching 10 bases. J gave up 3 bases and V 0 bases, and 5 bases lay outside the gene matches. The germline V gene has CDR1 GTSNPN and CDR2 SVGIG (reference sequence). The CDR3 is 15 amino acids. CDR3 nucleotides: TGTGCCTGGAGTGTAGGGACAGGGGTGGTCTACGAGCAGTACTTC. It codes for CAWSVGTGVVYEQYF.

The chain is built from TRBV5-8 and TRBJ1-1, with 7 bases that match TRBD1. V shed 4 bases and J 0 bases; nucleotides not matched to a gene: 6. Germline V lookup: CDR1 SGHTS, CDR2 YDEGEE. The CDR3 spans 15 residues. CDR3 in amino acids: CASSATGYMNTEAFF. The CDR3 nucleotides are TGTGCCAGCAGCGCGACAGGGTACATGAACACTGAAGCTTTCTTT.

The V call is TRBV19, the J call TRBJ2-6; possibly TRBD1 for D (6 bases). Trimming took off 8 bases at V and 0 bases at J, with 20 bases between the two ends. This CDR3 region has 18 residues. Germline V gene lookup returns CDR1 LNHDA and CDR2 SQIVND (reference sequence). The CDR3 sequence is CASRGGGTWNSGANVLTF. The CDR3 DNA is TGTGCCAGTCGAGGGGGTGGCACCTGGAACTCTGGGGCCAACGTCCTGACTTTC.

This sequence joins TRBV29-1 and TRBJ2-7; 11 positions match TRBD2. Germline V gene data show CDR1 as SQVTM and CDR2 as ANQGSEA. V lost 6 bases to trimming and J lost 2 bases; unmatched junction nucleotides: 15. The CDR3 contains 17 residues. CDR3 sequence: CSVEPLAGGPGAYEQYF. CDR3 bases: TGCAGCGTCGAACCCTTAGCGGGAGGGCCAGGGGCCTACGAGCAGTACTTC.

Here the CDR3 reads CASSPRGAGDNTEAFF. Written as DNA, the CDR3 is TGTGCCAGCAGCCCCCGGGGGGCAGGGGACAACACTGAAGCTTTCTTT. J is TRBJ1-1 and V is TRBV7-3, with D possibly matching TRBD1 (6 bases). This CDR3 has 16 amino acids. V was shortened by 5 bases and J by 2 bases, with 18 bases between the two germline ends. CDR1 is SGHTA, CDR2 FQGTGA, per germline. Full variable domain (rest looked up from reference TRBV7-3 and TRBJ1-1): GAGVSQTPSNKVTEKGKYVELRCDPISGHTALYWYRQSLGQGPEFLIYFQGTGAADDSGLPNDRFFAVRPEGSVSTLKIQRTERGDSAVYLCASSPRGAGDNTEAFFGQGTRLTVV.

Concerning this clone: The junction does not match germline at one end; this may be a read error. The chain is built from TRBV4-1 and TRBJ2-7, with a weak D call TRBD1 (6 bases). CDR3 length: 13 residues. Germline CDR1 and CDR2: MGHRA and YSYEKL. CDR3 DNA: TGCGCCGGCAGCCAAACAGGGACCTACGAGCAGTACTTC. Its protein is CAGSQTGTYEQYF.

The V call is TRBV6-1, the J call TRBJ2-5; D might be TRBD2 (5 bases). The CDR3 consists of 14 residues. V shed 7 bases and J shed 2 bases, with 14 bases lying between them. Germline V CDR1 and CDR2: MNHNS, SASEGT. The CDR3 coding sequence is TGTGCCAGCACCCTTCTAAGCGGTCAAGAGACCCAGTACTTC. Protein: CASTLLSGQETQYF.

This chain connects TRBV28 to TRBJ1-2, with D hard to call. The germline gives CDR1 MDHEN, CDR2 SYDVKM. The V end lost 3 bases, the J end lost 2 bases, and 10 bases lay between the germline ends. This CDR3 comprises 14 residues. The CDR3 sequence is CASSLGGGNYGYTF. The CDR3 bases are TGTGCCAGCAGTTTGGGTGGAGGGAACTATGGCTACACCTTC.

The chain links TRBV27 to TRBJ1-3; unclear D gene. The CDR3 is made up of 16 amino acids. CDR1 is MNHEY, CDR2 SMNVEV, per germline (reference sequence). V was shortened by 6 bases and J by 0 bases, with 15 bases between the two germline ends. CDR3 coding DNA: TGTGCCAGCAGCCCTTGGGCAGCCCGCTCTGGAAACACCATATATTTT. This encodes CASSPWAARSGNTIYF.

V usage is TRBV4-2 and J usage is TRBJ1-1; 7 nucleotides agree with TRBD1. The germline V gene has CDR1 LGHNA and CDR2 YNFKEQ. With 4 bases clipped from V and 7 bases from J, the junction kept 15 bases outside the gene matches. The CDR3 spans 16 residues. CDR3 sequence: CASSPPGGRGVGEAFF. In nucleotides, the CDR3 is TGTGCCAGCAGCCCCCCCGGGGGCAGGGGGGTTGGTGAAGCTTTCTTT.

This chain links TRBV6-5 with TRBJ2-1; TRBD2 aligns across 10 bases. The CDR3 is made up of 15 amino acids. Germline V gene sequence: CDR1 MNHEY, CDR2 SVGAGI. V dropped 5 bases and J dropped 6; count of bases not matched to a gene: 7. CDR3 DNA: TGTGCCAGCAGTACCCTAGCGGGAGACGTCAATGAGCAGTTCTTC. It codes for CASSTLAGDVNEQFF.

The chain is built from TRBV7-9 and TRBJ2-2; 9 nucleotides align to TRBD2. Germline V gene sequence: CDR1 SEHNR, CDR2 FQNEAQ (reference sequence). CDR3 length: 19 residues. V lost 4 bases, J lost 3 bases, and 15 bases stayed unmatched. The CDR3 loop is CASSSTFAGGPQDTGELFF. The CDR3 DNA follows: TGTGCCAGCAGCTCCACCTTTGCGGGAGGGCCTCAGGACACCGGGGAGCTGTTTTTT.

The CDR3 loop reads CASSSSAGVMYEQFF. DNA for the CDR3: TGCGCCAGCAGCTCCTCAGCGGGAGTCATGTATGAGCAGTTCTTC. J is TRBJ2-1 and V is TRBV5-1; 8 bases line up with TRBD2. V lost 3 bases and J lost 8; bases outside the gene matches: 10. The CDR3 covers 15 residues. Germline V CDR1 and CDR2: SGHRS, YFSETQ.

As DNA, the CDR3 is TGTGCCAGCAGCTTATCCTCCGGGAGCTACAATGAGCAGTTCTTC. As protein: CASSLSSGSYNEQFF. The V gene is TRBV7-7, the J gene TRBJ2-1, with D perhaps matching TRBD2 (6 bases). Germline assignment: CDR1 SSHAT and CDR2 FNYEAQ (reference sequence). V lost 2 bases and J lost 3, with 11 bases in between. The length of the CDR3 is 15 residues. The variable domain in full, with the rest retrieved from reference TRBV7-7 and TRBJ2-1, is GAGVSQSPRYKVTKRGQDVTLRCDPISSHATLYWYQQALGQGPEFLTYFNYEAQPDKSGLPSDRFSAERPEGSISTLTIQRTEQRDSAMYRCASSLSSGSYNEQFFGPGTRLTVL.

Only a few counts were recorded for this clone. V is TRBV28 and J is TRBJ2-7; 11 bases are a match to TRBD2. Germline-derived CDR1 and CDR2 are MDHEN and SYDVKM. The CDR3 spans 14 residues. V shed 7 bases, J shed 6 bases, and the junction held 8 bases outside the gene matches. The CDR3: CASTELAGVGEQYF. Here the CDR3 DNA reads TGTGCCAGCACCGAACTAGCGGGAGTGGGCGAGCAGTACTTC.

The chain combines TRBV6-5 with TRBJ2-7; 10 bases are a match to TRBD2. The CDR3 loop spans 15 amino acids. The trim removed 1 base at V and 6 bases at J, leaving 6 bases unmatched. Germline CDR1 reads MNHEY; CDR2 reads SVGAGI. CDR3 residues: CASSYWSSGSREQYF. The CDR3 bases are TGTGCCAGCAGTTACTGGTCTAGCGGGAGTCGCGAGCAGTACTTC.

CDR3 protein: CASSIWAVGHEQFF. CDR3 sequence (DNA): TGTGCCAGTAGTATTTGGGCAGTGGGGCATGAGCAGTTCTTC. The chain links TRBV19 to TRBJ2-1, with a possible D match to TRBD1 (5 bases). The CDR3 has 14 residues. V gave up 3 bases and J gave up 8 bases, with 14 bases separating them. CDR1 is LNHDA, CDR2 SQIVND, per germline (reference sequence).

The rearrangement links TRBV11-2 to TRBJ1-1; D perhaps matches TRBD1 (5 bases). This CDR3 has 14 amino acids. V lost 8 bases and J 7 bases, leaving 20 bases between the germline ends. Per germline, CDR1 SGHAT and CDR2 FQNNGV. This CDR3 reads CASSAGDSSIEAFF. The CDR3 nucleotides read TGTGCCAGCTCAGCGGGTGACAGTTCAATTGAAGCTTTCTTT. The entire variable domain, with the rest obtained from reference TRBV11-2 and TRBJ1-1, is as follows: EAGVAQSPRYKIIEKRQSVAFWCNPISGHATLYWYQQILGQGPKLLIQFQNNGVVDDSQLPKDRFSAERLKGVDSTLKIQPAKLEDSAVYLCASSAGDSSIEAFFGQGTRLTVV.

The chain joins TRBV5-4 to TRBJ1-1; the D is unclear. Germline-derived CDR1 and CDR2 are SGHNT and YYREEE (reference sequence). This CDR3 is built from 14 residues. V was trimmed by 1 base and J by 1 base, leaving 8 bases between them. CDR3 loop: CASSLRAGNTEAFF. The DNA for the CDR3 is TGTGCCAGCAGCTTGAGGGCGGGGAACACTGAAGCTTTCTTT.

This clone appeared once. The rearrangement joins TRBV7-6 to TRBJ2-7; D may be TRBD2 (5 bases). Between the trimmed V and J ends, which lost 5 bases and 0 bases, there was a span of 17 bases. Germline V gene data show CDR1 as SGHVS and CDR2 as FNYEAQ. CDR3 size: 16 residues. DNA for the CDR3: TGTGCCAGCAGCCCTTGGAGTGGAGGCAGCTCCTACGAGCAGTACTTC. Translation gives CASSPWSGGSSYEQYF.

This chain links TRBV18 with TRBJ2-1; tentative D call: TRBD1 (6 bases). V lost 3 bases to trimming and J lost 6 bases, with 15 bases between them. Germline V gene data show CDR1 as KGHSH and CDR2 as LQKENI. The CDR3 runs to 15 residues. DNA for the CDR3: TGTGCCAGCTCACCGAACAGGGATCTATCCAATGAGCAGTTCTTC. This encodes CASSPNRDLSNEQFF.

The chain carries TRBV2 and TRBJ1-1; 8 bases align to TRBD1. This CDR3 is 14 amino acids long. The germline CDR1 and CDR2 sequences are SNHLY and FYNNEI. V shed 5 bases and J 4 bases; nucleotides not matched to a gene: 6. The CDR3 sequence is CASSQGAASTEAFF. The CDR3 DNA reads TGTGCCAGCAGTCAGGGGGCTGCGAGCACTGAAGCTTTCTTT. The full variable domain, with the rest looked up from reference TRBV2 and TRBJ1-1, is EPEVTQTPSHQVTQMGQEVILRCVPISNHLYFYWYRQILGQKVEFLVSFYNNEISEKSEIFDDQFSVERPDGSNFTLKIRSTKLEDSAMYFCASSQGAASTEAFFGQGTRLTVV.

The sample holds one count of this clone. The chain recombines TRBV5-5 with TRBJ2-7; the match to TRBD2 covers 11 bases. The CDR3 spans 16 residues. From germline, CDR1 is SGHKS and CDR2 YYEKEE (reference sequence). V shed 1 base and J 0 bases; nucleotides not matched to a gene: 3. CDR3 sequence reads: CASSLPGTSGSYEQYF. CDR3 nucleotides: TGTGCCAGCAGCTTGCCTGGGACTAGCGGCTCCTACGAGCAGTACTTC.

The chain couples TRBV5-1 to TRBJ1-4; 10 positions agree with TRBD1. Germline V gene data show CDR1 as SGHRS and CDR2 as YFSETQ. The CDR3 loop spans 17 amino acids. The CDR3 nucleotides are TGCGCTTCTTGCCCGGGACAGGGGCAAGTCGGGGGAGAAAAACTGTTTTTT. As protein: CASCPGQGQVGGEKLFF.

The chain employs TRBV7-3 and TRBJ1-2; 9 bases align to TRBD1. CDR1 is SGHTA and CDR2 is FQGTGA in the germline V gene. This CDR3 has 15 amino acids. With 2 bases clipped from V and 5 bases from J, the junction kept 6 bases outside the gene matches. The CDR3 DNA reads TGTGCCAGCAGCTTAGGGGGACAGGGACCTTATGGCTACACCTTC. This codes for CASSLGGQGPYGYTF.

The J gene is TRBJ2-7, the V gene TRBV6-1; tentative D call: TRBD2 (5 bases). This CDR3 region has 13 residues. Germline-derived CDR1 and CDR2 are MNHNS and SASEGT. Trimming cost V 4 bases and J 9 bases, with 16 bases left between them. DNA of the CDR3: TGTGCCAGCAGTGGGACCACCATGGAGGTGCAGTACTTC. This encodes CASSGTTMEVQYF.

This rearrangement joins TRBV7-2 to TRBJ2-3; D is uncertain. Germline assignment: CDR1 SGHTA and CDR2 FQGNSA. Trimming took off 3 bases at V and 5 bases at J, with 9 bases between the two ends. The CDR3 extends over 13 amino acids. The CDR3 spells CASSFFSGDTQYF. The DNA of the CDR3 is TGTGCCAGCAGCTTTTTTTCGGGAGATACGCAGTATTTT.